The source of this T cell receptor (beta chain) is a study of T cell changes during pregnancy in multiple sclerosis. The table came from immunoSEQ multiplex PCR; TCRdb's copy has only in-frame clones and leaves some out. This table holds some 38,000 clones, 85% to 90% found once. This CDR3 is built from 16 residues. Trimming removed 1 base from V and 5 bases from J; junction bases left unmatched: 7. Germline V gene sequence: CDR1 GTSNPN, CDR2 SVGIG (reference sequence). Here the sequenced sample was CD4+ T cells from peripheral blood mononuclear cells, taken in the second trimester of pregnancy. The genes are TRBV30 and TRBJ2-1, with 11 bases fitting TRBD2. This TCR was sampled from a female donor with multiple sclerosis, enrolled in a pregnancy study. The CDR3 spells CAWSGRLAGSDNEQFF. CDR3 nucleotide sequence: TGTGCCTGGAGTGGCCGACTAGCGGGGTCCGACAATGAGCAGTTCTTC.